This TCR beta chain derives from a study of T cells in Graves' hyperthyroidism and ophthalmopathy. Whole-study context: Peripheral blood was obtained at initial diagnosis, preceding any treatment.

Study outcomes and limitations: Within blood appeared most thyroid clonotypes that had expanded above 0.001.

Hyperthyroidism had been newly diagnosed in patients aged 18 to 65, and its duration was under 2 months. Patients having uncontrolled infection, another autoimmune disease, pregnancy or lactation were not included. Points on this clonotype: The antigen remains undetermined. The junction departs from germline at one end; a sequencing error may be responsible.

Amplified regions were TCR beta CDR3 sequences from RNA transcripts. The HTBI primer set served for first-round RT-PCR of the TCR CDR3. TCRdb recomputed calls from the multiplex PCR reads with MiXCR, one row per CDR3 protein. This table holds roughly 570,000 distinct CDR3 sequences, approximately 15% found once. This CDR3 contains 16 residues. The source is a woman between 25 and 40 years old with Graves' hyperthyroidism. The sample comprised blood. The V and J genes are TRBV12-3 or TRBV12-4 and TRBJ2-6, with D perhaps TRBD1 (5 bases). The CDR3 reads CASSSHRPPGANVLAF. The DNA for the CDR3 is TGTGCCAGCAGTAGCCACAGACCTCCTGGGGCCAACGTCCTGGCTTTC.